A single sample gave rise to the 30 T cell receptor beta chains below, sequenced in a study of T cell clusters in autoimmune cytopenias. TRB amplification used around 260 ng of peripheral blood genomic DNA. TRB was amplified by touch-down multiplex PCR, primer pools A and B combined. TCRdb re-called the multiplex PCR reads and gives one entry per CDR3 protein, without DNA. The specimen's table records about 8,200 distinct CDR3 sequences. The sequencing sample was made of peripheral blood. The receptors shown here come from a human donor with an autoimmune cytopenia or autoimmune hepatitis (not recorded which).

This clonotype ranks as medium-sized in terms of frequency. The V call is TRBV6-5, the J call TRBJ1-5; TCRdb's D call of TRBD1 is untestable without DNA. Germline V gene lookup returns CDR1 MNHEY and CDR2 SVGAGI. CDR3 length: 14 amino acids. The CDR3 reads CASSFGQAGQPQHF.

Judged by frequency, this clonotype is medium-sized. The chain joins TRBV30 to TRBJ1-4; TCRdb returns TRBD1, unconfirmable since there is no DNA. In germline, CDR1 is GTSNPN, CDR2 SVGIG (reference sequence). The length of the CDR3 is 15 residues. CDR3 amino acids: CAWSGQRRGHEKLFF.

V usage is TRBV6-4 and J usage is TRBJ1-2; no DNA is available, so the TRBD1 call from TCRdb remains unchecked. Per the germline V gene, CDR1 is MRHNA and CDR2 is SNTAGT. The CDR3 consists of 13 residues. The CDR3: CASSFLTGYGYTF.

CDR3 sequence reads: CASSYPTGSIGGYTF. The gene calls are TRBV28 and TRBJ1-2; with no DNA, the TCRdb D assignment of TRBD1 cannot be verified. This CDR3 is built from 15 residues. From germline, CDR1 is MDHEN and CDR2 SYDVKM.

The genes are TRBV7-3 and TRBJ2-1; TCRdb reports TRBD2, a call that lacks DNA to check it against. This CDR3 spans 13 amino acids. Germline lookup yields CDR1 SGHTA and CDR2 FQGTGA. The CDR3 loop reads CASTLAGNNEQFF. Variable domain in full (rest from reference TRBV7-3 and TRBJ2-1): GAGVSQTPSNKVTEKGKYVELRCDPISGHTALYWYRQSLGQGPEFLIYFQGTGAADDSGLPNDRFFAVRPEGSVSTLKIQRTERGDSAVYLCASTLAGNNEQFFGPGTRLTVL.

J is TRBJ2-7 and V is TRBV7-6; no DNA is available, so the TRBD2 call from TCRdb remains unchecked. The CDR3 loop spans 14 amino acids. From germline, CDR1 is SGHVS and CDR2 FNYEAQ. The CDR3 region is CASSLAGGIHEQYF.

CDR3 loop: CASSIAPGQGMWRNQPQHF. This chain connects TRBV19 to TRBJ1-5; the TCRdb D gene call, TRBD1, has no DNA to confirm it. There are 19 residues in the CDR3. Germline loops: CDR1 LNHDA, CDR2 SQIVND (reference sequence).

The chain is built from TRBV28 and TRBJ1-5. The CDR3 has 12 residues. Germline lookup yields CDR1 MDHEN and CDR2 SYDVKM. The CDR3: CASSEGNQPQHF.

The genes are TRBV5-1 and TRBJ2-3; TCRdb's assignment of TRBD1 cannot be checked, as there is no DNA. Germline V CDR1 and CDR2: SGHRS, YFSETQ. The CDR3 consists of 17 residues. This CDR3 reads CASSPVLQGPSTDTQYF. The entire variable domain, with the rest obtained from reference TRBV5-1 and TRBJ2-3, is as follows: KAGVTQTPRYLIKTRGQQVTLSCSPISGHRSVSWYQQTPGQGLQFLFEYFSETQRNKGNFPGRFSGRQFSNSRSEMNVSTLELGDSALYLCASSPVLQGPSTDTQYFGPGTRLTVL.

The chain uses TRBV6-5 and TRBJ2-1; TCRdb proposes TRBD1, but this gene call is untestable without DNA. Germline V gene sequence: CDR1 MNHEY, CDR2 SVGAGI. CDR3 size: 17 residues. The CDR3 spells CASSEPSPDRVGNEQFF.

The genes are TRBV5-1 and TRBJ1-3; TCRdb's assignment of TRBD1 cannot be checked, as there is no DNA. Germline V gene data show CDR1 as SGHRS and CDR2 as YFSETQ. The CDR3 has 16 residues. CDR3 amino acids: CASSPGGTGVGNTIYF.

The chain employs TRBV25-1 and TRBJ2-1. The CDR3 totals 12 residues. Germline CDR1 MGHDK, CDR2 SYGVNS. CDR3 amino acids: CASSGGYNEQFF.

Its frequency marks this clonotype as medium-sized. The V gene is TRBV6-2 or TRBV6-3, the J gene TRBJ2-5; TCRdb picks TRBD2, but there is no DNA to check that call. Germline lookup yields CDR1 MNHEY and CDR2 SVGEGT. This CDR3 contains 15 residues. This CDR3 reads CASSYSTGRGETQYF.

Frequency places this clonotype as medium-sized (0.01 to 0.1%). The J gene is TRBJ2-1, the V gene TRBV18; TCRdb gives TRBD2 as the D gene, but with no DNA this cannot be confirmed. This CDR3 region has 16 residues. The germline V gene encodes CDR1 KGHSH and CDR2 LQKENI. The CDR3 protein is CASSPQALAGGNEQFF.

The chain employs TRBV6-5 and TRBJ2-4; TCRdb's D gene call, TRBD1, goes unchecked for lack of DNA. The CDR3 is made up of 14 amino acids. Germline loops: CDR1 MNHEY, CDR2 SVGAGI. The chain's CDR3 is CASSRQGGRNIQYF.

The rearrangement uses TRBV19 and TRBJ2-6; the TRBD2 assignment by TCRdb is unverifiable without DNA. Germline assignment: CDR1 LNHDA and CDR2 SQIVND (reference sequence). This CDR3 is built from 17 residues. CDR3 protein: CASSIFGRSSGANVLTF.

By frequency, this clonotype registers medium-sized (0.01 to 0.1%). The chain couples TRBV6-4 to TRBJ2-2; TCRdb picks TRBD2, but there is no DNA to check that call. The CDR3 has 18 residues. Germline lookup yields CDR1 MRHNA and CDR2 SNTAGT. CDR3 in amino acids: CASKIVTKVAENTGELFF.

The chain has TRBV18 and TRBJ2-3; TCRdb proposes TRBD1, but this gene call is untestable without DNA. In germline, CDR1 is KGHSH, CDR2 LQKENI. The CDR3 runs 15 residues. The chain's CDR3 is CASSPSDRVADTQYF. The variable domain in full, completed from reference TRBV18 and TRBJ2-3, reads NAGVMQNPRHLVRRRGQEARLRCSPMKGHSHVYWYRQLPEEGLKFMVYLQKENIIDESGMPKERFSAEFPKEGPSILRIQQVVRGDSAAYFCASSPSDRVADTQYFGPGTRLTVL.

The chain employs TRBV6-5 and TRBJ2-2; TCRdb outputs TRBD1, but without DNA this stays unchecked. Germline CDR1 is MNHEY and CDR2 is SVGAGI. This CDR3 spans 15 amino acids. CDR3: CASSQRQGAGGELFF.

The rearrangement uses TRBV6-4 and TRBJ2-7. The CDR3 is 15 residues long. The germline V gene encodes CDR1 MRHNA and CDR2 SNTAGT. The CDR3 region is CASSAQASGAYEQYF.

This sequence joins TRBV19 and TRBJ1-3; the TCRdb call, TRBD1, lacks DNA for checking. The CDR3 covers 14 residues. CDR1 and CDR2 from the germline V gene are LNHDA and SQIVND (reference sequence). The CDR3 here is CASSSTGPGNTIYF.

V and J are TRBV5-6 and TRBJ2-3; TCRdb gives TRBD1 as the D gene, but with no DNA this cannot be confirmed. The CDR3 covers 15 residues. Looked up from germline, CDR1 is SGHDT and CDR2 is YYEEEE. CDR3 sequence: CASIVGQGSADTQYF.

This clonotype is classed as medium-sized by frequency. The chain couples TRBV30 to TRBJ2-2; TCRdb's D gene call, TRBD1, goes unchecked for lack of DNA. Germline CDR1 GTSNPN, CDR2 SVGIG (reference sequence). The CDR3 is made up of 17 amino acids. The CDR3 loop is CAWSVRRDAGRGGELFF.

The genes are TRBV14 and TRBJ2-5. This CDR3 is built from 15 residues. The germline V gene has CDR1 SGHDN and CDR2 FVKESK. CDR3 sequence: CASSQDMRYQETQYF.

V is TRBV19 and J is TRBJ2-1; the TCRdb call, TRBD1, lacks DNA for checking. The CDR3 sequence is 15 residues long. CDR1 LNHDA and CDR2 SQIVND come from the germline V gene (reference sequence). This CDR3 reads CASSTRESLGNEQFF.

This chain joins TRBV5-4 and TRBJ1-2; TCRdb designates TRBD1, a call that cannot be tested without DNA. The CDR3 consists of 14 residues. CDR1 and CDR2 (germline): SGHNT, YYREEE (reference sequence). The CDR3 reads CASSPGQGSYGYTF. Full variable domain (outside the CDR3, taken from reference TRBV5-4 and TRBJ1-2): ETGVTQSPTHLIKTRGQQVTLRCSSQSGHNTVSWYQQALGQGPQFIFQYYREEENGRGNFPPRFSGLQFPNYSSELNVNALELDDSALYLCASSPGQGSYGYTFGSGTRLTVV.

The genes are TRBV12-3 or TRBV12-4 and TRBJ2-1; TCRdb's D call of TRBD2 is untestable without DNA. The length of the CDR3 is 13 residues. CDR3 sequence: CASSLGTSFGEFF.

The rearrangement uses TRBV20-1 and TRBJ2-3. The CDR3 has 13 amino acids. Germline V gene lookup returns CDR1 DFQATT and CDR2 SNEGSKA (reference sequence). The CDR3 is CSDLGFGTDTQYF.

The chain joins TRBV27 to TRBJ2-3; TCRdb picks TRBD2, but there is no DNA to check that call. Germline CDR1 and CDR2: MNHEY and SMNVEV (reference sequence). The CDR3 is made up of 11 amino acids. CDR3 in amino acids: CASGLTDTQYF.

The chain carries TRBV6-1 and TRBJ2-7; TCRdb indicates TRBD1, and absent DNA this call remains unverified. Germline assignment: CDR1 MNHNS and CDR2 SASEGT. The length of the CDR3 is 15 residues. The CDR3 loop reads CASSVTAEGAYEQYF.